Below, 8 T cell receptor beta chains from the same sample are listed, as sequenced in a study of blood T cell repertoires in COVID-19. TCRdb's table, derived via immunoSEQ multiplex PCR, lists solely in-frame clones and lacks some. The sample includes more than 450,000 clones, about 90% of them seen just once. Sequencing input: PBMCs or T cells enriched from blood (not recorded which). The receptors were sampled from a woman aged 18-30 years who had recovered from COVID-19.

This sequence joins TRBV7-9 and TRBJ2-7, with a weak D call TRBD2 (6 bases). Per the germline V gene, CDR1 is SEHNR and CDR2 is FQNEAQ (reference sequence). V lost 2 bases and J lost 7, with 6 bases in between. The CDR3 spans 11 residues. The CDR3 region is CASSLSGEQYF. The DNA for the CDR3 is TGTGCCAGCAGCTTAAGCGGGGAGCAGTACTTC.

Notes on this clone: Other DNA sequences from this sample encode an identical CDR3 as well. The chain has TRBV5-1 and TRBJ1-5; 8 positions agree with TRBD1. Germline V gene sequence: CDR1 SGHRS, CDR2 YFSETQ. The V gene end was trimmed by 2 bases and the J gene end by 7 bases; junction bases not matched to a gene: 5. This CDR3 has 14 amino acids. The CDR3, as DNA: TGCGCCAGCAGCTTATCAGGGGGCGGGCAGCCCCAGCATTTT. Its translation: CASSLSGGGQPQHF.

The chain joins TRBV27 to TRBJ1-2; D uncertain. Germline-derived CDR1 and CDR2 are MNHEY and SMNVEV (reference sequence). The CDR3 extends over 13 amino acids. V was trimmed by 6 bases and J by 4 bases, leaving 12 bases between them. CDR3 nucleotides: TGTGCCAGCAGACGAGATCCAAGCTATGGCTACACCTTC. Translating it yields CASRRDPSYGYTF.

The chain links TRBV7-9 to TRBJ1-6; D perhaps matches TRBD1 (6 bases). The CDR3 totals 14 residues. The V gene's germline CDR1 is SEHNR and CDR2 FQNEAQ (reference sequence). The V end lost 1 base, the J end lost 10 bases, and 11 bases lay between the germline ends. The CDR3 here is CASSLGGGQSPLHF. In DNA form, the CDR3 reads TGTGCCAGCAGCTTAGGCGGGGGGCAATCACCCCTCCACTTT.

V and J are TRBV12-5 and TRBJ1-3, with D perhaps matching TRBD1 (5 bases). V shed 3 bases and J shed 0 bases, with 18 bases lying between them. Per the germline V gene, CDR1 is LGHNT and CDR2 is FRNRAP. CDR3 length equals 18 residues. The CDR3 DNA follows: TGTGCTAGTGGTTTTACAACGAGACAGCCTAACTCTGGAAACACCATATATTTT. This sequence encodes CASGFTTRQPNSGNTIYF.

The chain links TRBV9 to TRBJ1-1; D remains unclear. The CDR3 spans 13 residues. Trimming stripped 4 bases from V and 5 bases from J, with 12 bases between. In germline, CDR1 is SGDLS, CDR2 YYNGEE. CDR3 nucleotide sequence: TGTGCCAGCAGCTCCCGGTATCGGACTGAAGCTTTCTTT. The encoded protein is CASSSRYRTEAFF.

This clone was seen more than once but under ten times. CDR3 sequence: CASSPGAGLSTDTQYF. The CDR3 DNA is TGTGCCAGCAGCCCTGGAGCGGGGCTTAGCACAGATACGCAGTATTTT. This chain links TRBV9 with TRBJ2-3, with 7 bases that match TRBD2. This CDR3 comprises 16 residues. Trimming at V came to 4 bases and at J to 0 bases, leaving 8 bases not matched to a gene. Germline CDR1 reads SGDLS; CDR2 reads YYNGEE.

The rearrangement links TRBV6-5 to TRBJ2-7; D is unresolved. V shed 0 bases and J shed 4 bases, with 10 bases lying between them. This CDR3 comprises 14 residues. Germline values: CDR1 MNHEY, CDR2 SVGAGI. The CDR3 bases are TGTGCCAGCAGTTACTCGACAAAAACTTACGAGCAGTACTTC. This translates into CASSYSTKTYEQYF.